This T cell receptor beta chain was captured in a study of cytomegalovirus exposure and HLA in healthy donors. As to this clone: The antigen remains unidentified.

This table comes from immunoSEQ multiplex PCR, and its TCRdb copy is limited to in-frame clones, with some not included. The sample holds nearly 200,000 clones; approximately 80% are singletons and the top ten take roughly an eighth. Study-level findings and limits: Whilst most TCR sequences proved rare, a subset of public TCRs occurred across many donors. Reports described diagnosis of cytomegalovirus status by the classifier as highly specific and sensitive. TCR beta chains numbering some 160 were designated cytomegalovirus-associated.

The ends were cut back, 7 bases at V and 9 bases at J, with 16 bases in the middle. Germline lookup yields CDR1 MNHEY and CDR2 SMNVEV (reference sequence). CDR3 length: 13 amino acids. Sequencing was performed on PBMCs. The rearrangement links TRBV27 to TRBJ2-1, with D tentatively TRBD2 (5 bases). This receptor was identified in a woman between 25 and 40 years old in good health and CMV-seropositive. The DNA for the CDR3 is TGTGCCAGCACCTCACTAGGAAGTGCTGAGCAGTTCTTC. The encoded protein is CASTSLGSAEQFF.